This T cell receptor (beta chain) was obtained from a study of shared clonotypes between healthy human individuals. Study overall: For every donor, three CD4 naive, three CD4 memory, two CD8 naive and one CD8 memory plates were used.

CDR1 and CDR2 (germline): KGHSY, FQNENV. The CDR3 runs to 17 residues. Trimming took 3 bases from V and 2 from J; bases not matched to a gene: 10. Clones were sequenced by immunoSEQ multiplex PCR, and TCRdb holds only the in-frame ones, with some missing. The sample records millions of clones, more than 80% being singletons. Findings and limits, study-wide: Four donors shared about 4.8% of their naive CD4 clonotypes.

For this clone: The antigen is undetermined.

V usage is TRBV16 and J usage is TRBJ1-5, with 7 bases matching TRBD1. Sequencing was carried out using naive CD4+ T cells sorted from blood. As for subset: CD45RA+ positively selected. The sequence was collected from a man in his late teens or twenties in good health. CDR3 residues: CASSHNDRVPGNQPQHF. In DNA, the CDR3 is TGTGCCAGCAGCCACAACGACAGGGTCCCTGGCAATCAGCCCCAGCATTTT.